A selection of T cell receptor beta chains follows, all from one sample in a study of cytomegalovirus exposure and HLA in healthy donors. Sequencing used immunoSEQ multiplex PCR; TCRdb keeps in-frame clones, though not all of them. The repertoire holds under 20,000 clones, with 84% as singletons. The sample was PBMCs. The receptor source for this set is a human donor in good health. CDR3s include the opening cysteine and the closing phenylalanine or tryptophan. The D gene is left open where the match is weak. The listing skips clone size in some rows; elsewhere it reads once, few, many or a size class.

>TRBJ1-1|-|TRBV28|-
TGTGCCAGCAGCCTAACAGGGCCCACTGAAGCTTTCTTT
CASSLTGPTEAFF
>TRBJ2-3|-|TRBV5-1|TRBD2
TGCGCCAGCAGCTTACAACTAGCGGGAGGAACAGATACGCAGTATTTT
CASSLQLAGGTDTQYF
>TRBJ2-3|-|TRBV6-4|-
TGTGCCAGCAGTAGCGGGAGCACAGATACGCAGTATTTT
CASSSGSTDTQYF
>TRBJ1-1|few|TRBV30|-
TGTGCCAGCACCCACCAGGGGACCACTGAAGCTTTCTTT
CASTHQGTTEAFF
>TRBJ2-2|-|TRBV29-1|TRBD1
TGCAGCGTTAGTAGAGGGGGCGACACCGGGGAGCTGTTTTTT
CSVSRGGDTGELFF
>TRBJ1-1|-|TRBV7-2|-
TGTGCCAGCAGCTTAGCGCGCGGTTTGAACACTGAAGCTTTCTTT
CASSLARGLNTEAFF
>TRBJ1-1|-|TRBV19|-
TGTGCCAGTAGGGGGTGGGGCCTCGAAGCTTTCTTT
CASRGWGLEAFF
>TRBJ1-3|-|TRBV7-9|-
TGTGCCAGCAGCTTAGGGGCAGCCTCTGGAAACACCATATATTTT
CASSLGAASGNTIYF
>TRBJ2-7|-|TRBV7-9|TRBD1
TGTGCCAGCAGACCTACTGGGACAGGGACCGTCGAGCAGTACTTC
CASRPTGTGTVEQYF
>TRBJ1-1|-|TRBV10-1|-
TGCGCCAGCAGTGCGCGGGGGGGTCCGGCTTTCTTT
CASSARGGPAFF
>TRBJ2-1|-|TRBV9|-
TGTGCCAGCAGCGTAGGTACTCCCAATGAGCAGTTCTTC
CASSVGTPNEQFF
>TRBJ2-3|few|TRBV15|TRBD1
TGTGCCACCAGCAGAGGGACAGGGGGCACAGATACGCAGTATTTT
CATSRGTGGTDTQYF
>TRBJ2-3|-|TRBV7-2|-
TGTGCCAGCGCAAGGGGGGGTAGCACAGATACGCAGTATTTT
CASARGGSTDTQYF
>TRBJ2-1|-|TRBV5-1|TRBD1
TGCGCCAGCAGCTTGACAGGGGGGCGTGAGCAGTTCTTC
CASSLTGGREQFF
>TRBJ1-1|once|TRBV4-1|-
TGCGCCAGCAGTGGTAATTCGGGGGGCGGCACTGAAGCTTTCTTT
CASSGNSGGGTEAFF
>TRBJ2-7|-|TRBV18|TRBD2
TGTGCCAGCTCAGAACTAGCGGGCGGGGAGCAGTACTTC
CASSELAGGEQYF
>TRBJ1-4|few|TRBV30|-
TGTGCCTGGAGTAAAAACAGAGAAAAACTGTTTTTT
CAWSKNREKLFF